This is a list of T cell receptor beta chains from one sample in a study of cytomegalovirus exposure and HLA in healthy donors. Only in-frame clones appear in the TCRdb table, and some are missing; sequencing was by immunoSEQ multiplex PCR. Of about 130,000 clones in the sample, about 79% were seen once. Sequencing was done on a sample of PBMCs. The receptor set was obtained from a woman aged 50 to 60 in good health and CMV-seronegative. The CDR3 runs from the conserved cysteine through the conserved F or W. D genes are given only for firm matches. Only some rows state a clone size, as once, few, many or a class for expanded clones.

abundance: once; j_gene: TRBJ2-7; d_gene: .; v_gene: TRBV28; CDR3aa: CASSQPPPGQGSF; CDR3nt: TGTGCCAGCAGTCAACCGCCCCCGGGACAAGGGTCCTTC
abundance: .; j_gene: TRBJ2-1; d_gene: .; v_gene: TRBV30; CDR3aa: CACPPGPLIHEQFF; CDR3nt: TGTGCCTGCCCGCCAGGGCCTCTGATACATGAGCAGTTCTTC
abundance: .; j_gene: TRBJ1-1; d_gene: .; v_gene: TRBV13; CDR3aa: CASSLGLNLGGPEAFF; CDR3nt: TGTGCCAGCAGCTTAGGCCTAAATCTGGGAGGTCCTGAAGCTTTCTTT
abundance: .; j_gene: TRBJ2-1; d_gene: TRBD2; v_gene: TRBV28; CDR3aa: CASSPLTSGSRNEQFF; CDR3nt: TGTGCCAGCAGTCCATTGACTAGCGGGAGTCGTAATGAGCAGTTCTTC
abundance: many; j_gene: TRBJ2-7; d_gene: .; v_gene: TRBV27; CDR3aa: CASSLLGDEQYF; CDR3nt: TGTGCCAGCAGTTTATTAGGGGACGAGCAGTACTTC
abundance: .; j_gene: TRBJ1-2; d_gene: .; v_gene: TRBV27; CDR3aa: CASSLSGRGGYTF; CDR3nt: TGTGCCAGCAGTTTATCAGGCAGGGGTGGCTACACCTTC
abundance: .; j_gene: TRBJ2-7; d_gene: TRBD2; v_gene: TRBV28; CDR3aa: CASSLTGTSGTYEQYF; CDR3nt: TGCGCCAGCAGTTTGACCGGGACTAGCGGAACCTACGAGCAGTACTTC
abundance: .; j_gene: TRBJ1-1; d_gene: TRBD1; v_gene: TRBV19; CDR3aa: CASSTWTGETEAFF; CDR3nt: TGTGCCAGTAGTACCTGGACAGGGGAAACTGAAGCTTTCTTT
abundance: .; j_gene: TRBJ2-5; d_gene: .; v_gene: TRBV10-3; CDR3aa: CAISDRQAQETQYF; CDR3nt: TGTGCCATCAGTGATCGGCAGGCCCAAGAGACCCAGTACTTC
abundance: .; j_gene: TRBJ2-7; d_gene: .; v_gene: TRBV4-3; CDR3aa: CASSQEKMGTIAYEQYF; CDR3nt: TGCGCCAGCAGCCAAGAAAAGATGGGTACTATCGCCTACGAGCAGTACTTC
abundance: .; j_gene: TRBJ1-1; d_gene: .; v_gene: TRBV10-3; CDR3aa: CAISGSSGDTEAFF; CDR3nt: TGTGCCATCAGTGGTTCTTCGGGGGACACTGAAGCTTTCTTT
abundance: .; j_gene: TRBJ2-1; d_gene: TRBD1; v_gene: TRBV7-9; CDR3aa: CASSLKLDRVSYNEQFF; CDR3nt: TGTGCCAGCAGCTTAAAACTCGACAGGGTGTCCTACAATGAGCAGTTCTTC
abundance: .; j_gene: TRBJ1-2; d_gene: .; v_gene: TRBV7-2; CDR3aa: CASSLDTTGFRGYTF; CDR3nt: TGTGCCAGCAGCTTGGATACAACAGGGTTTCGGGGCTACACCTTC
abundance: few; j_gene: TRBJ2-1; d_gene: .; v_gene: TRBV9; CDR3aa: CASSVAAGGSNEQFF; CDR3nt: TGTGCCAGCAGCGTAGCGGCAGGGGGGAGTAATGAGCAGTTCTTC
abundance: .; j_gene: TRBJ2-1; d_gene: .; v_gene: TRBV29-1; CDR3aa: CSGGEGPVDEQFF; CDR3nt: TGCAGCGGGGGGGAAGGCCCGGTCGATGAGCAGTTCTTC
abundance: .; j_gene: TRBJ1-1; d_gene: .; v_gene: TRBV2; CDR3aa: CASSRHVNTEAFF; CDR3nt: TGTGCCAGCAGCCGACATGTGAACACTGAAGCTTTCTTT
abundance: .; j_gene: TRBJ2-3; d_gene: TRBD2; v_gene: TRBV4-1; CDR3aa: CASSHSSGRAPDTQYF; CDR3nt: TGCGCCAGCAGCCATTCTAGCGGGAGGGCCCCAGATACGCAGTATTTT
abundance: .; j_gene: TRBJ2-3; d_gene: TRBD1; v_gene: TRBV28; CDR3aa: CASRSPSTGGAQYF; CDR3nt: TGTGCCAGCAGATCACCATCGACAGGGGGGGCGCAGTATTTT
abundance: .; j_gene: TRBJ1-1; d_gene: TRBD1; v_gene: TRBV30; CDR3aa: CAWSLSQGDTEAFF; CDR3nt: TGTGCCTGGAGTCTCAGTCAGGGGGACACTGAAGCTTTCTTT
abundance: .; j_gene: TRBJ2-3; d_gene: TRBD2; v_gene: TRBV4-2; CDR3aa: CASSQQLAGERTDTQYF; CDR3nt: TGTGCCAGCAGCCAACAACTAGCGGGAGAGCGTACAGATACGCAGTATTTT
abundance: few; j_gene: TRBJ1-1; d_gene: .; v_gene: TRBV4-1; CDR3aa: CASSQETGYTEAFF; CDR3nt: TGCGCCAGCAGCCAAGAAACGGGATACACTGAAGCTTTCTTT
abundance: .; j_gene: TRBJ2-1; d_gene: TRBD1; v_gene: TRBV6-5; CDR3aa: CASSGQGFFNEQFF; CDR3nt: TGTGCCAGCAGTGGACAGGGATTTTTCAATGAGCAGTTCTTC
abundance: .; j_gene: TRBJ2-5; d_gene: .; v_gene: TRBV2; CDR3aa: CASSPRRLIETQYF; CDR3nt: TGTGCCAGCAGTCCCCGGCGGCTTATAGAGACCCAGTACTTC
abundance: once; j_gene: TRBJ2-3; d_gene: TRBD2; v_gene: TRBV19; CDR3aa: CASSKLAGGPPDTQYF; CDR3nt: TGTGCCAGTAGTAAACTAGCGGGAGGGCCGCCAGATACGCAGTATTTT